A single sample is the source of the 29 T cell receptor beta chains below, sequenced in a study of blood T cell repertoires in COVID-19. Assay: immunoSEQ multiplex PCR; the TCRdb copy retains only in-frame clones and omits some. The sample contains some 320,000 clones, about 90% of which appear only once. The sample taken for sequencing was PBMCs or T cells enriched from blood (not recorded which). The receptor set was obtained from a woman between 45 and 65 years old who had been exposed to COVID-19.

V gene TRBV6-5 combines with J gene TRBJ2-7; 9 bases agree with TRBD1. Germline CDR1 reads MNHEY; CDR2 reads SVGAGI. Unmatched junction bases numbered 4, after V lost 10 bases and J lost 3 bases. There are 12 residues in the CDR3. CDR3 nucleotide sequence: TGTGCCATCCAGACAGGGGGCTACGAGCAGTACTTC. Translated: CAIQTGGYEQYF.

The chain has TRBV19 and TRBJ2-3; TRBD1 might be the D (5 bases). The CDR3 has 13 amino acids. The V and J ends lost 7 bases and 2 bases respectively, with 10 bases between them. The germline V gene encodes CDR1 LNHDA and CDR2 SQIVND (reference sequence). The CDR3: CASTQGDTDTQYF. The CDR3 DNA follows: TGTGCCAGTACACAAGGGGACACAGATACGCAGTATTTT.

The CDR3 bases are TGCGCCAGCAGCCAGGTCACACATAGCACCTACGAGCAGTACTTC. It specifies CASSQVTHSTYEQYF. The chain joins TRBV4-1 to TRBJ2-7; D remains unclear. Germline V lookup: CDR1 MGHRA, CDR2 YSYEKL. The CDR3 consists of 15 residues. The V gene lost 3 bases and the J gene lost 2 bases, with 14 bases spanning the gap.

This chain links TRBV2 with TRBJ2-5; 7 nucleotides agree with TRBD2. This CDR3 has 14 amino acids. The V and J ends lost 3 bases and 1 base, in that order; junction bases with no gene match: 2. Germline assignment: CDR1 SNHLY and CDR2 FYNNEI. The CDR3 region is CASSDTGGQETQYF. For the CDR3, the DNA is TGTGCCAGCAGTGATACGGGGGGCCAAGAGACCCAGTACTTC.

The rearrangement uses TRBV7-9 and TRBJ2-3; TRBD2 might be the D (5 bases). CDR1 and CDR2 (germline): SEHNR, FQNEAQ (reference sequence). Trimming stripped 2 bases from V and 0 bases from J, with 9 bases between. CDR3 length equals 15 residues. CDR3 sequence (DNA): TGTGCCAGCAGCTTACTCGGGATTAGCACAGATACGCAGTATTTT. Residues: CASSLLGISTDTQYF.

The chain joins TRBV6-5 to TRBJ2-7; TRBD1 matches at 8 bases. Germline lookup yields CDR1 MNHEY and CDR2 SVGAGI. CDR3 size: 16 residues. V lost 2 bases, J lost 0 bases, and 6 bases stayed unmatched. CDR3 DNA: TGTGCCAGCAGTTACGGACAGGGATTCCTCTCCTACGAGCAGTACTTC. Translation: CASSYGQGFLSYEQYF.

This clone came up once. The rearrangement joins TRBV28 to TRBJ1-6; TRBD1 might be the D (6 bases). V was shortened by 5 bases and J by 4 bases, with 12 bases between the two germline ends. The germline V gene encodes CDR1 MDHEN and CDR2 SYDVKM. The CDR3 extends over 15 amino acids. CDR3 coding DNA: TGTGCCAGCAGTAAGACAGGACAGTATAATTCACCCCTCCACTTT. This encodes CASSKTGQYNSPLHF.

The DNA for the CDR3 is TGTGCCAGCAGTTCTCCGACGCGCGGGGAGCAGTTCTTC. Its translation: CASSSPTRGEQFF. The rearrangement joins TRBV28 to TRBJ2-1; D may be TRBD2 (5 bases). CDR3 length equals 13 residues. Germline V gene lookup returns CDR1 MDHEN and CDR2 SYDVKM. The germline V and J ends were trimmed by 4 bases and 10 bases, with 14 bases remaining between them.

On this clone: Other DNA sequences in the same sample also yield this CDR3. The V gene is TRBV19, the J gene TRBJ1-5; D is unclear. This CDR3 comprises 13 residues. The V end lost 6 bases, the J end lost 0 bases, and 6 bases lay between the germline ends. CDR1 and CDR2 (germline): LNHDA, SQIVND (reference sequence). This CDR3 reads CASSQYSNQPQHF. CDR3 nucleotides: TGTGCCAGTAGCCAGTATAGCAATCAGCCCCAGCATTTT.

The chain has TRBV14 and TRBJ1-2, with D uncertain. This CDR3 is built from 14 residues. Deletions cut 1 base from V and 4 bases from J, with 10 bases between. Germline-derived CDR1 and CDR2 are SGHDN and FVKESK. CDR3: CASSQVEGIYGYTF. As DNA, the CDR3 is TGTGCCAGCAGCCAAGTCGAGGGAATCTATGGCTACACCTTC.

For the CDR3, the DNA is TGTGCCAGCAGCCCGGGACTAGCGGACACAGATACGCAGTATTTT. Protein: CASSPGLADTDTQYF. The chain couples TRBV7-9 to TRBJ2-3, with 11 bases identical to TRBD2. The length of the CDR3 is 15 residues. Germline V lookup: CDR1 SEHNR, CDR2 FQNEAQ (reference sequence). J gave up 2 bases and V 5 bases, and 3 bases lay outside the gene matches.

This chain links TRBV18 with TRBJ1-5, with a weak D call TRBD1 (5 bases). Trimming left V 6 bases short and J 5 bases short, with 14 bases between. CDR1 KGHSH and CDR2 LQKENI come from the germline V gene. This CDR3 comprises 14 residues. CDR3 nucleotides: TGTGCCAGCTCTCTAGGGGCCCGGGATCAGCCCCAGCATTTT. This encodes CASSLGARDQPQHF.

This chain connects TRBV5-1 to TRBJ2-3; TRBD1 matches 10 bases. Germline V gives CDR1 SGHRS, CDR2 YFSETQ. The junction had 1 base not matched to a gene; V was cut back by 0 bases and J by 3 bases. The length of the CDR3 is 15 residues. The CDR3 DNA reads TGCGCCAGCAGCTTGGGGACAGGGGGAACAGATACGCAGTATTTT. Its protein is CASSLGTGGTDTQYF. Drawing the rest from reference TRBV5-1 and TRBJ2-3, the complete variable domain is KAGVTQTPRYLIKTRGQQVTLSCSPISGHRSVSWYQQTPGQGLQFLFEYFSETQRNKGNFPGRFSGRQFSNSRSEMNVSTLELGDSALYLCASSLGTGGTDTQYFGPGTRLTVL.

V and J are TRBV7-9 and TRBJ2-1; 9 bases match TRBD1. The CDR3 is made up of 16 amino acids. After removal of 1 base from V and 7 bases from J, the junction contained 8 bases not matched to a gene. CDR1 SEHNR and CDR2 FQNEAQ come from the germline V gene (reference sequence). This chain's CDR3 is CASSLVTGTGYNEQFF. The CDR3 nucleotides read TGTGCCAGCAGCTTAGTAACCGGGACAGGGTATAATGAGCAGTTCTTC.

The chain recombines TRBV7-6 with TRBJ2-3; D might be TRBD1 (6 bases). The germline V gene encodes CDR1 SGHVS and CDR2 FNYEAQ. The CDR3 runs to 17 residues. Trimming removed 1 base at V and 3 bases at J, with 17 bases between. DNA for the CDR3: TGTGCCAGCAGCTTAGATCAGGGGACCCCACTAACAGATACGCAGTATTTT. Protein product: CASSLDQGTPLTDTQYF.

CDR3: CASSQEPGTGSYNEQFF. The CDR3 region has the DNA TGTGCCAGCAGCCAAGAACCGGGTACGGGGTCCTACAATGAGCAGTTCTTC. The J gene is TRBJ2-1, the V gene TRBV3-1 (or the pseudogene TRBV3-2), with a possible D match to TRBD2 (5 bases). There are 17 residues in the CDR3. Germline V CDR1 and CDR2: LGHDT, YNNKEL (reference sequence). Between the trimmed V and J ends, which lost 0 bases and 1 base, there was a span of 13 bases.

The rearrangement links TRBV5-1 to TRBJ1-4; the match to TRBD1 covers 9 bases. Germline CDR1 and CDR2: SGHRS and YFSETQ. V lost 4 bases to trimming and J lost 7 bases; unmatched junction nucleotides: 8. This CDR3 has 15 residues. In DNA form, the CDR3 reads TGCGCCAGCAGCACCGGACAGGGGTCGGCTGAAAAACTGTTTTTT. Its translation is CASSTGQGSAEKLFF. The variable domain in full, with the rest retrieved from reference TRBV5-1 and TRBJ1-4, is KAGVTQTPRYLIKTRGQQVTLSCSPISGHRSVSWYQQTPGQGLQFLFEYFSETQRNKGNFPGRFSGRQFSNSRSEMNVSTLELGDSALYLCASSTGQGSAEKLFFGSGTQLSVL.

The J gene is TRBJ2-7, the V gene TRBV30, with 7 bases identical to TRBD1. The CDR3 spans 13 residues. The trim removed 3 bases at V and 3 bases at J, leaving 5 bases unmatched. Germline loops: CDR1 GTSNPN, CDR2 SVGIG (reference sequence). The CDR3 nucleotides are TGTGCCTGGAGGCTGGGACAGCGCTACGAGCAGTACTTC. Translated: CAWRLGQRYEQYF.

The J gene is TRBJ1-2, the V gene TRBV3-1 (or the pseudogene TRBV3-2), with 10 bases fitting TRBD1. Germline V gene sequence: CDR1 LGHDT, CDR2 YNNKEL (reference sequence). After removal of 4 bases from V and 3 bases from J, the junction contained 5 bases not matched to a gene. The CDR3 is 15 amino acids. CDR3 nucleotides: TGTGCCAGCAGCCCCGGGGGACAGGGGCACTATGGCTACACCTTC. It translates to CASSPGGQGHYGYTF.

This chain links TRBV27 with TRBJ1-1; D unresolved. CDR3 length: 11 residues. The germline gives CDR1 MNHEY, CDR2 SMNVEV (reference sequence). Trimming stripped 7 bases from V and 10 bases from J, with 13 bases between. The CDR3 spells CASKFGLSAFF. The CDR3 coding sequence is TGTGCCAGCAAGTTTGGCTTGTCAGCTTTCTTT.

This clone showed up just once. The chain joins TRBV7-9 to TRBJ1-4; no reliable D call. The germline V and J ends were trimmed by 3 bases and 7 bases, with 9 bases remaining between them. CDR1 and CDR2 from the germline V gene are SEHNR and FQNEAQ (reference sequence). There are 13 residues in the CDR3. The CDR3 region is CASSLVGGEKLFF. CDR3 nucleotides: TGTGCCAGCAGCTTGGTGGGAGGTGAAAAACTGTTTTTT.

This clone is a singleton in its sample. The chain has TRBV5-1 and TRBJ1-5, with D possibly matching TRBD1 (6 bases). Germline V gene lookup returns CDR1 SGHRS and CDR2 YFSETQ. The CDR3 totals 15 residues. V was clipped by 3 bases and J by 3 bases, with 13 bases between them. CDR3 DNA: TGCGCCAGCAGCTCTACCCCAGGGGCCAATCAGCCCCAGCATTTT. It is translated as CASSSTPGANQPQHF.

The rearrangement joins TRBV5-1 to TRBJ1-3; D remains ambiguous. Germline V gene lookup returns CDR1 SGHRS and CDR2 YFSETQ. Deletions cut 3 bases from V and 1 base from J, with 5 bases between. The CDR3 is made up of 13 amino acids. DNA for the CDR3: TGCGCCAGCAGCTCCCATTCTGGAAACACCATATATTTT. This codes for CASSSHSGNTIYF.

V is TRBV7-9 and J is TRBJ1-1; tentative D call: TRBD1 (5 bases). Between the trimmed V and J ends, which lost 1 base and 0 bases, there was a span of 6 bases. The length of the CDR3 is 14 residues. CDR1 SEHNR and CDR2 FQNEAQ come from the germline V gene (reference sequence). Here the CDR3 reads CASSLVGVNTEAFF. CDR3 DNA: TGTGCCAGCAGCTTAGTAGGGGTGAACACTGAAGCTTTCTTT.

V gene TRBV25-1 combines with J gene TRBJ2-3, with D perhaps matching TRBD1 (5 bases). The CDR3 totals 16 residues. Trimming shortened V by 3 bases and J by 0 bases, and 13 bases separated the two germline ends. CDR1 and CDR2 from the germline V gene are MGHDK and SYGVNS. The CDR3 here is CASSDIRQSSTDTQYF. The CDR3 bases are TGTGCCAGCAGTGATATTAGACAGTCTAGCACAGATACGCAGTATTTT. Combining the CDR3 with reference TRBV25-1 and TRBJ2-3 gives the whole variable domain EADIYQTPRYLVIGTGKKITLECSQTMGHDKMYWYQQDPGMELHLIHYSYGVNSTEKGDLSSESTVSRIRTEHFPLTLESARPSHTSQYLCASSDIRQSSTDTQYFGPGTRLTVL.

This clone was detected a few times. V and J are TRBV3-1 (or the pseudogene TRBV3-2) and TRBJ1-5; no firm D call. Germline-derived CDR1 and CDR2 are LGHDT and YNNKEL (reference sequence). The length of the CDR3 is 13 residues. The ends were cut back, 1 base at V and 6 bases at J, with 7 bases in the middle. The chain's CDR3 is CASSQGEVQPQHF. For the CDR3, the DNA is TGTGCCAGCAGCCAAGGGGAGGTTCAGCCCCAGCATTTT.

Written as DNA, the CDR3 is TGTGCCAGCAGCCAAGACTTCGGGGGTCAGCCCCAGCATTTT. It is translated as CASSQDFGGQPQHF. The chain joins TRBV4-2 to TRBJ1-5; tentative D call: TRBD1 (5 bases). Germline lookup yields CDR1 LGHNA and CDR2 YNFKEQ. V lost 0 bases, J lost 6 bases, and 9 bases lay in between. This CDR3 has 14 residues.

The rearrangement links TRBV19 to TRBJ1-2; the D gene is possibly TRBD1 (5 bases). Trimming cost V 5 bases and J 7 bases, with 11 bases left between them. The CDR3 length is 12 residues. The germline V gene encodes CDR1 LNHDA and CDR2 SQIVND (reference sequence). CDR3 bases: TGTGCCAGTAGTCCTGGGACTGTTGGCTACACCTTC. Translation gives CASSPGTVGYTF. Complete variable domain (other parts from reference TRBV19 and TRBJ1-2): DGGITQSPKYLFRKEGQNVTLSCEQNLNHDAMYWYRQDPGQGLRLIYYSQIVNDFQKGDIAEGYSVSREKKESFPLTVTSAQKNPTAFYLCASSPGTVGYTFGSGTRLTVV.

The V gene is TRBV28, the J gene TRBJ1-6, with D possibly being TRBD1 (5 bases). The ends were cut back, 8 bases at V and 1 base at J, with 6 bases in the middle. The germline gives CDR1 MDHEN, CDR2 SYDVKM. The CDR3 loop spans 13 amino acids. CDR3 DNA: TGTGCCAGCTCAGGGTCCTATAATTCACCCCTCCACTTT. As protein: CASSGSYNSPLHF.